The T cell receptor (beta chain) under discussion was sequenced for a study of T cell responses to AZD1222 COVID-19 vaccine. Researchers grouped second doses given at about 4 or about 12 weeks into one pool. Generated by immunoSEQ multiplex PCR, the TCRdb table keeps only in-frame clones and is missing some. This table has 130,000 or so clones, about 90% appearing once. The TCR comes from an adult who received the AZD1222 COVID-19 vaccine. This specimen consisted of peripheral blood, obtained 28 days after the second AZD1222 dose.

The CDR3 DNA is TGTGCCAGCGCCATCGGTCCCTTGGTCCAGGAGACCCAGTACTTC. It yields the protein CASAIGPLVQETQYF. The J gene is TRBJ2-5, the V gene TRBV5-7, with D unresolved. TRBV5-7 is recorded as an ORF, its role being uncertain. The V and J ends lost 7 bases and 5 bases respectively, with 21 bases between them. This CDR3 spans 15 amino acids.